This T cell receptor (beta chain) was captured by sequencing in a study of control samples from healthy donors and cancer patients. Sequencing used immunoSEQ multiplex PCR; TCRdb keeps in-frame clones, though not all of them. The sample records approximately 110,000 clones, 90% to 95% being singletons. This CDR3 is built from 14 residues. Germline lookup yields CDR1 SGHTA and CDR2 FQGNSA. V was cut by 3 bases and J by 7 bases, with 13 bases left in between. The chain uses TRBV7-2 and TRBJ1-5; D not resolved. Sequenced sample: blood. The sequence derives from a young woman in good health. DNA of the CDR3: TGTGCCAGCAGCTTGGAAATCCGGGGACAGCCCCAGCATTTT. Its translation: CASSLEIRGQPQHF.